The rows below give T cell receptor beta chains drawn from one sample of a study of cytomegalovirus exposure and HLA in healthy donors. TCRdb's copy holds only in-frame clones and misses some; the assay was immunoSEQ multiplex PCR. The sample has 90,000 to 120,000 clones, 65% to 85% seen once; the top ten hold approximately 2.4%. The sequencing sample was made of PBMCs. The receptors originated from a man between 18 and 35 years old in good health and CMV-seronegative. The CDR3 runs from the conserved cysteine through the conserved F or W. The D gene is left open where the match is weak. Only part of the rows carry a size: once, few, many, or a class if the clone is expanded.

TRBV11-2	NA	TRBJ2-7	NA	CASSARRTAYEQYF	TGTGCCAGCAGCGCCCGGCGGACAGCCTACGAGCAGTACTTC
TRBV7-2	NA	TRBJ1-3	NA	CASSLVAVSGNTIYF	TGTGCCAGCAGCTTAGTGGCAGTCTCTGGAAACACCATATATTTT
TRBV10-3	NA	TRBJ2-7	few	CAISDGYEQYF	TGTGCCATCAGTGACGGCTACGAGCAGTACTTC
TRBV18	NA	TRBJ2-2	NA	CASSPWPGQDTGELFF	TGTGCCAGCTCACCGTGGCCGGGACAAGACACCGGGGAGCTGTTTTTT
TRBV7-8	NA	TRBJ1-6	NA	CASSLAQGSSSPLHF	TGTGCCAGCAGCTTAGCTCAGGGATCCAGTTCACCCCTCCACTTT
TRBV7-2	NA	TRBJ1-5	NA	CASSPGVPQPQHF	TGTGCCAGCAGCCCAGGGGTCCCTCAGCCCCAGCATTTT
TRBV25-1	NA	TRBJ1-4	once	CASRGPGGEKLFF	TGTGCCAGCAGGGGCCCCGGTGGTGAAAAACTGTTTTTT
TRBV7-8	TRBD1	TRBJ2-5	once	CASRNGQGGTQYF	TGTGCCAGCAGGAACGGACAGGGAGGGACCCAGTACTTC
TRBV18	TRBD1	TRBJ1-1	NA	CASSLPTGQRTEAFF	TGTGCCAGCTCACTTCCGACAGGGCAAAGAACTGAAGCTTTCTTT
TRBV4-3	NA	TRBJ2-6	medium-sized	CASSQDHGAGANVLTF	TGCGCCAGCAGCCAAGATCATGGTGCGGGGGCCAACGTCCTGACTTTC